This T cell receptor beta chain comes out of a study of T cell changes during pregnancy in multiple sclerosis. This CDR3 region has 13 residues. The V gene end was trimmed by 4 bases and the J gene end by 6 bases; junction bases not matched to a gene: 4. Germline V lookup: CDR1 SQVTM, CDR2 ANQGSEA. Repertoires were generated with immunoSEQ multiplex PCR, while TCRdb's copy carries only in-frame clones and drops some. Counted here are some 120,000 clones, approximately 93% occurring once; the ten biggest clones make up approximately 6.3%. The specimen was peripheral blood, collected before pregnancy. The genes are TRBV29-1 and TRBJ2-1; TRBD2 agrees at 9 bases. The TCR comes from a female donor with multiple sclerosis, enrolled in a pregnancy study. Written as DNA, the CDR3 is TGCAGCGTTGGCCTAGCGGGACTCAATGAGCAGTTCTTC. Residues: CSVGLAGLNEQFF.